The 5 T cell receptor beta chains in this list originate from one sample, sequenced in a study of blood T cell repertoires in COVID-19. This table comes from immunoSEQ multiplex PCR, and its TCRdb copy is limited to in-frame clones, with some not included. The data contain more than 70,000 clones, 75% to 90% of them singletons. The sequencing sample was made of peripheral blood. These receptor sequences come from an elderly woman with acute or convalescent COVID-19.

The chain joins TRBV5-1 to TRBJ1-6; 10 bases agree with TRBD1. Trimming took 4 bases from V and 10 from J; bases not matched to a gene: 5. The CDR3 is 14 residues long. Looked up from germline, CDR1 is SGHRS and CDR2 is YFSETQ. In nucleotides, the CDR3 is TGCGCCAGCAGCACGGGACAGGGGCAATCACCCCTCCACTTT. Amino acid sequence: CASSTGQGQSPLHF. Full variable domain (remainder filled in from reference TRBV5-1 and TRBJ1-6): KAGVTQTPRYLIKTRGQQVTLSCSPISGHRSVSWYQQTPGQGLQFLFEYFSETQRNKGNFPGRFSGRQFSNSRSEMNVSTLELGDSALYLCASSTGQGQSPLHFGNGTRLTVT.

This chain links TRBV11-2 with TRBJ2-7; 9 nucleotides agree with TRBD2. CDR1 is SGHAT, CDR2 FQNNGV, per germline. The CDR3 is 15 amino acids. V shed 2 bases and J 2 bases; nucleotides not matched to a gene: 4. In DNA, the CDR3 is TGTGCCAGCAGCTTATTGAGCGGGGGGACCTACGAGCAGTACTTC. Amino acids: CASSLLSGGTYEQYF.

The J gene is TRBJ2-6, the V gene TRBV7-3; maybe TRBD2 (6 bases). The ends were cut back, 3 bases at V and 0 bases at J, with 12 bases in the middle. Germline CDR1 SGHTA, CDR2 FQGTGA. This CDR3 comprises 17 residues. The CDR3 loop is CASSLNGGSSGANVLTF. The CDR3 region has the DNA TGTGCCAGCAGCTTGAACGGGGGATCCTCTGGGGCCAACGTCCTGACTTTC.

CDR3 protein: CASSRDSEQFF. The CDR3 DNA reads as TGTGCCAGCAGTCGTGACAGCGAGCAGTTCTTC. J is TRBJ2-1 and V is TRBV6-5; D possibly corresponds to TRBD1 (5 bases). The ends were cut back, 5 bases at V and 10 bases at J, with 9 bases in the middle. In germline, CDR1 is MNHEY, CDR2 SVGAGI. This CDR3 has 11 amino acids.

The V call is TRBV5-6, the J call TRBJ2-2, with TRBD2 matching over 7 bases. Germline CDR1 reads SGHDT; CDR2 reads YYEEEE. CDR3 size: 15 residues. V trimming: 3 bases; J trimming: 6 bases; junction bases outside the gene matches: 8. The CDR3 loop reads CASSSGRGYSGELFF. The CDR3 DNA reads as TGTGCCAGCAGCTCGGGGCGGGGGTACTCCGGGGAGCTGTTTTTT.